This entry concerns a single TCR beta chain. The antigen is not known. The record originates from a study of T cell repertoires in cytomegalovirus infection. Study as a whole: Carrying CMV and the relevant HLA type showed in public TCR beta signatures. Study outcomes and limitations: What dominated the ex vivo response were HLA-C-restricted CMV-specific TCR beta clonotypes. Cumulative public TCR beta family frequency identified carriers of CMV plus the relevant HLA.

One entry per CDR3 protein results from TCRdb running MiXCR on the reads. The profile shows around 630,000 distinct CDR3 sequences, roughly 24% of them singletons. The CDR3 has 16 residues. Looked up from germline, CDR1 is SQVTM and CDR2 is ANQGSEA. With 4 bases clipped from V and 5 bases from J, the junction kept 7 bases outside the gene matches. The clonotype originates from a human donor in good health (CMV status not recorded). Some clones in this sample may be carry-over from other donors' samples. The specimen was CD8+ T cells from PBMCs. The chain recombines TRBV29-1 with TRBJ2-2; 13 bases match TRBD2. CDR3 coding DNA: TGCAGCGTTGGGGGACTAGCGGGGATGTGGACCGGGGAGCTGTTTTTT. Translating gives CSVGGLAGMWTGELFF.